A selection of T cell receptor beta chains follows, all from one sample in a study of blood T cell repertoires in COVID-19. Repertoires were generated with immunoSEQ multiplex PCR, while TCRdb's copy carries only in-frame clones and drops some. The data hold some 150,000 clones, with about 75% observed a single time. Sequencing input: PBMCs or T cells enriched from blood (not recorded which). The origin of the receptors is a woman in her fifties or sixties who had recovered from COVID-19. CDR3s include the opening cysteine and the closing phenylalanine or tryptophan. D genes are given only for firm matches. The listing skips clone size in some rows; elsewhere it reads once, few, many or a size class.

V	J	D	size	DNA	CDR3
TRBV5-1	TRBJ2-2	-	-	TGCGCCAGCCGGGTCGGCCCGAACACCGGGGAGCTGTTTTTT	CASRVGPNTGELFF
TRBV19	TRBJ2-2	-	-	TGTGCCAGTAGTATATTACAGTTCTTGAACACCGGGGAGCTGTTTTTT	CASSILQFLNTGELFF
TRBV6-5	TRBJ1-4	-	few	TGTGCCAGCACGCGGGGGGCAACTAATGAAAAACTGTTTTTT	CASTRGATNEKLFF
TRBV12-3/TRBV12-4	TRBJ1-6	-	-	TGTGCCAGCACCCCCCTTTTCAATTCACCCCTCCACTTT	CASTPLFNSPLHF
TRBV7-6	TRBJ2-1	TRBD2	-	TGTGCCAGCAGCTTAGTCACCGGTCTAGCGGGAGGGCACGAGCAGTTCTTC	CASSLVTGLAGGHEQFF
TRBV6-5	TRBJ2-3	-	-	TGTGCCAGCAGTAGGGGGGATACGCAGTATTTT	CASSRGDTQYF
TRBV27	TRBJ1-6	-	-	TGTGCCAGCAGTTTCCCACAGGATAATTCACCCCTCCACTTT	CASSFPQDNSPLHF
TRBV9	TRBJ2-2	TRBD2	-	TGTGCCAGCAGCGTAGGAGGGCTAGCGGGATTTAACACCGGGGAGCTGTTTTTT	CASSVGGLAGFNTGELFF
TRBV13	TRBJ1-1	-	-	TGTGCCAGCAGCCTATCCCCCGGGAACACTGAAGCTTTCTTT	CASSLSPGNTEAFF
TRBV11-2	TRBJ1-2	-	-	TGTGCCAGCAGCTTGATTCAGGGCTACTATGGCTACACCTTC	CASSLIQGYYGYTF
TRBV30	TRBJ1-2	TRBD1	-	TGTGCCTGGAGTGGGGTTGTGTCGGGACAGGGTATGAAAGGCTACACCTTC	CAWSGVVSGQGMKGYTF
TRBV7-9	TRBJ2-7	-	-	TGTGCCAGCGAGGAGCGGCAGAGCTCCTACGAGCAGTACTTC	CASEERQSSYEQYF
TRBV18	TRBJ2-7	TRBD1	-	TGTGCCAGCTCAACTACGACCGGGACAGGGCGGTACGAGCAGTACTTC	CASSTTTGTGRYEQYF
TRBV21-1	TRBJ2-7	-	once	TGTGCCAGCAGCACGGCGGGAGGACTCTACGAGCAGTACTTC	CASSTAGGLYEQYF
TRBV18	TRBJ1-2	TRBD1	-	TGTGCCAGCTCCCCGGGACAGGTCCTAGCTAACTATGGCTACACCTTC	CASSPGQVLANYGYTF
TRBV13	TRBJ2-7	-	-	TGTGCCAGCAGCTTAGGGCGGACCTACGAGCAGTACTTC	CASSLGRTYEQYF
TRBV7-9	TRBJ2-3	TRBD2	-	TGTGCCAGCAGCTTGCTAGCGGGATCCACAGATACGCAGTATTTT	CASSLLAGSTDTQYF